The present entry profiles one T cell receptor (beta chain) with its context. The target antigen is unknown. Libraries of TCR beta came from quantitative 5'-RACE with molecular barcodes. Via MiXCR, TCRdb re-called the 5' RACE reads, giving one row per CDR3 protein. The top ten hold under 40% of the sample, which has roughly 230,000 distinct CDR3 sequences, about a sixth seen once. The trim removed 5 bases at V and 0 bases at J, leaving 5 bases unmatched. Per germline, CDR1 SGHKS and CDR2 YYEKEE (reference sequence). The CDR3 consists of 16 residues. The sample originates from a study of CD8 T cells in ankylosing spondylitis. Study results and caveats: Within matched ankylosing spondylitis synovial fluid, disease-linked clones were reportedly significantly enriched. The study identified a TCR beta motif of roughly eight highly homologous variants that appeared characteristic of ankylosing spondylitis blood.

The rearrangement joins TRBV5-5 to TRBJ2-1; 10 nucleotides align to TRBD2. The clonotype originates from a male donor with ankylosing spondylitis or in good health (not recorded which). The sample consisted of blood, either unsorted or a sorted T cell fraction (not recorded which). The chain's CDR3 is CASSVAGGGSYNEQFF. In DNA, the CDR3 is TGTGCCAGCAGTGTAGCGGGAGGCGGCTCCTACAATGAGCAGTTCTTC.